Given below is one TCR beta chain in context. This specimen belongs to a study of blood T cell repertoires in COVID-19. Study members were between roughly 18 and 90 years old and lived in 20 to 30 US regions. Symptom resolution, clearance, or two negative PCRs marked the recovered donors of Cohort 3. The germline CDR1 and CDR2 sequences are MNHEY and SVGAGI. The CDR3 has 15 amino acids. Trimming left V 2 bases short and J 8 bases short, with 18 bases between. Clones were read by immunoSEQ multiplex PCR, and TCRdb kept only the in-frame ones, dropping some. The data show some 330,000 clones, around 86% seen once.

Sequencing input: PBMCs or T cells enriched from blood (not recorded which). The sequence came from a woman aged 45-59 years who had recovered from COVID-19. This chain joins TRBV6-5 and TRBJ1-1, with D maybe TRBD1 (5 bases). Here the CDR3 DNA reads TGTGCCAGCAGTTACGGTTGGTCCTTGAACAGGGAAGCTTTCTTT. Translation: CASSYGWSLNREAFF.